These T cell receptor beta chains were read from a single sample in a study of immune evolution from preneoplasia to lung adenocarcinoma. TCRdb's table, derived via immunoSEQ multiplex PCR, lists solely in-frame clones and lacks some. The repertoire holds roughly 2,700 clones, with 65% to 90% as singletons. Input material: FFPE adjacent normal lung tissue. These receptors came from a person aged 55 to 79 with lung adenocarcinoma. Both conserved end residues are part of each CDR3. The order of the fields is J gene, CDR3 length, V gene, clone size, D gene, CDR3 DNA, CDR3 protein. A D gene is named only where the DNA matches it firmly. The size entry is marked missing in some rows and otherwise reads once, few, many or a size class.

J: TRBJ2-7
length: 19
V: TRBV27
size: .
D: .
DNA: TGTGCCAGCAGTTTAGGGGTGAGGTTCCGCCAGACCCCCTCCTACGAGCAGTACTTC
CDR3: CASSLGVRFRQTPSYEQYF

J: TRBJ2-1
length: 13
V: TRBV27
size: .
D: .
DNA: TGTGCCAGCAGTTTAGCTAGCCGCAATGAGCAGTTCTTC
CDR3: CASSLASRNEQFF

J: TRBJ1-1
length: 12
V: TRBV7-9
size: .
D: .
DNA: TGTGCCAGCAGCTCCTGGGGGGGCACGGCTTTCTTT
CDR3: CASSSWGGTAFF

J: TRBJ1-2
length: 13
V: TRBV29-1
size: .
D: TRBD1
DNA: TGCAGCGTTCAATCCGACAGGGCAGCTGGCTACACCTTC
CDR3: CSVQSDRAAGYTF

J: TRBJ2-5
length: 14
V: TRBV4-1
size: few
D: .
DNA: TGCGCCAGCAGCCAAGTACTAGCCCAAGGGGCCCAGTACTTC
CDR3: CASSQVLAQGAQYF

J: TRBJ1-1
length: 15
V: TRBV15
size: .
D: .
DNA: TGTGCCACCAGCAAGGGAGGGGGGTCGAACACTGAAGCTTTCTTT
CDR3: CATSKGGGSNTEAFF

J: TRBJ2-7
length: 14
V: TRBV9
size: few
D: .
DNA: TGTGCCAGCAGCGCTGGCGGTATCTCCTACGAGCAGTACTTC
CDR3: CASSAGGISYEQYF

J: TRBJ2-7
length: 14
V: TRBV7-9
size: .
D: .
DNA: TGTGCCAGCAGCCCAATACAGGGTAACTACGAGCAGTACTTC
CDR3: CASSPIQGNYEQYF

J: TRBJ2-5
length: 15
V: TRBV5-6
size: .
D: TRBD2
DNA: TGTGCCAGCAGCCTGACCTTCCGGGGGGAAGAGACCCAGTACTTC
CDR3: CASSLTFRGEETQYF

J: TRBJ2-1
length: 11
V: TRBV2
size: .
D: .
DNA: TGTGCCAGCAGTGGCCATGGGGAGCAGTTCTTC
CDR3: CASSGHGEQFF

J: TRBJ1-1
length: 13
V: TRBV18
size: .
D: .
DNA: TGTGCCAGCTCAGGTGGGGAGAACACTGAAGCTTTCTTT
CDR3: CASSGGENTEAFF

J: TRBJ2-2
length: 16
V: TRBV28
size: .
D: TRBD1
DNA: TGTGCCAGCAGTTTACCGGGACAGGGGGCGGTCGGGGAGCTGTTTTTT
CDR3: CASSLPGQGAVGELFF

J: TRBJ1-3
length: 15
V: TRBV11-2
size: .
D: .
DNA: TGTGCCAGCAGCTTGGGGGGATACTCTGGAAACACCATATATTTT
CDR3: CASSLGGYSGNTIYF

J: TRBJ1-3
length: 15
V: TRBV11-2
size: .
D: .
DNA: TGTGCCAGCAGCCTAGGGGGGTATTCTGGAAACACCATATATTTT
CDR3: CASSLGGYSGNTIYF

J: TRBJ1-1
length: 12
V: TRBV28
size: large
D: .
DNA: TGTGCCAGCAGTTATTCGTACACTGAAGCTTTCTTT
CDR3: CASSYSYTEAFF

J: TRBJ2-2
length: 15
V: TRBV25-1
size: once
D: TRBD2
DNA: TGTGCCAGCAGTGCTAGCGGCTCCTCAGGCGGGGAGCTGTTTTTT
CDR3: CASSASGSSGGELFF

J: TRBJ1-1
length: 14
V: TRBV6-5
size: .
D: .
DNA: TGTGCCAGCAGTGGGGGGGGGTACAACACTGAAGCTTTCTTT
CDR3: CASSGGGYNTEAFF

J: TRBJ2-7
length: 12
V: TRBV7-9
size: once
D: TRBD1
DNA: TGTGCCAGCAGCGGGGACAGCTACGAGCAGTACTTC
CDR3: CASSGDSYEQYF

J: TRBJ1-2
length: 15
V: TRBV28
size: .
D: .
DNA: TGTGCCAGCAGTCCCCTCCGGAGGGGGGGCTATGGCTACACCTTC
CDR3: CASSPLRRGGYGYTF

J: TRBJ2-7
length: 13
V: TRBV14
size: .
D: TRBD1
DNA: TGTGCCAGCAGCCAAGGACAGGGCTTATGGCAGTACTTC
CDR3: CASSQGQGLWQYF

J: TRBJ2-7
length: 15
V: TRBV15
size: .
D: TRBD1
DNA: TGTGCCACCAGCAGTCTCGGGACAGGCTCCTACGAGCAGTACTTC
CDR3: CATSSLGTGSYEQYF

J: TRBJ2-7
length: 16
V: TRBV6-9
size: .
D: TRBD1
DNA: TGTGCCAGCAATCCTCGGACAGGGGGATTAGCCTACGAGCAGTACTTC
CDR3: CASNPRTGGLAYEQYF

J: TRBJ2-2
length: 14
V: TRBV6-5
size: .
D: TRBD2
DNA: TGTGCCAGCAGGGGACTAGCGGGATTCGGGGAGCTGTTTTTT
CDR3: CASRGLAGFGELFF

J: TRBJ2-2
length: 19
V: TRBV15
size: .
D: TRBD2
DNA: TGTGCCACCAGCAGAGGACTAGCGGGGGGGCTCGCGTTGACCGGGGAGCTGTTTTTT
CDR3: CATSRGLAGGLALTGELFF

J: TRBJ2-2
length: 17
V: TRBV28
size: .
D: TRBD2
DNA: TGTGCCAGCAGTTTTCTGAGCGGGGGGGGTCACACCGGGGAGCTGTTTTTT
CDR3: CASSFLSGGGHTGELFF

J: TRBJ2-7
length: 17
V: TRBV5-1
size: .
D: TRBD2
DNA: TGCGCCAGCAGCTACTCTAGCGGGGGGGCCGGGCAGAATGAGCAGTACTTC
CDR3: CASSYSSGGAGQNEQYF

J: TRBJ2-5
length: 14
V: TRBV6-1
size: .
D: .
DNA: TGTGCCAGCAGTGATGGACCCATACAAGAGACCCAGTACTTC
CDR3: CASSDGPIQETQYF

J: TRBJ2-2
length: 15
V: TRBV5-1
size: .
D: .
DNA: TGCTCCAGCAGCTTGGGATTAGTTGTCACCGGGGAGCTGTTTTTT
CDR3: CSSSLGLVVTGELFF

J: TRBJ2-6
length: 15
V: TRBV9
size: .
D: .
DNA: TGTGCCAGCAGCGTAGTGGGCTCTGGGGCCAACGTCCTGACTTTC
CDR3: CASSVVGSGANVLTF

J: TRBJ2-5
length: 15
V: TRBV15
size: .
D: .
DNA: TGTGCCACCAGCAGAGATCGAGCAGGGGAAGAGACCCAGTACTTC
CDR3: CATSRDRAGEETQYF

J: TRBJ1-5
length: 9
V: TRBV28
size: .
D: .
DNA: TGTGCGGCGGCAAGGCCCCAGCATTTT
CDR3: CAAARPQHF

J: TRBJ2-1
length: 15
V: TRBV6-1
size: once
D: TRBD2
DNA: TGTGCCACCGGGTCGGGAGGGAGAGCCTACAATGAGCAGTTCTTC
CDR3: CATGSGGRAYNEQFF

J: TRBJ2-7
length: 17
V: TRBV6-1
size: .
D: .
DNA: TGTGCCAGCAGTGTGTACGGGCCCGGGACGGGTTCCTACGAGCAGTACTTC
CDR3: CASSVYGPGTGSYEQYF

J: TRBJ2-2
length: 16
V: TRBV7-8
size: .
D: .
DNA: TGTGCCAGCAGCCCTACTTCGGGGCGCCTCACCGGGGAGCTGTTTTTT
CDR3: CASSPTSGRLTGELFF

J: TRBJ1-1
length: 11
V: TRBV20-1
size: .
D: .
DNA: TGCAGTGCTTCTAAAGGGACTGAAGCTTTCTTT
CDR3: CSASKGTEAFF

J: TRBJ2-1
length: 15
V: TRBV21-1
size: few
D: .
DNA: TGTGCCAGCAGCACTCCCCGGGACACCTACAATGAGCAGTTCTTC
CDR3: CASSTPRDTYNEQFF

J: TRBJ2-7
length: 15
V: TRBV5-1
size: .
D: TRBD2
DNA: TGCTCCAGCAGCTTGGCCTTAGCGGGAGACTACGAGCAGTACTTC
CDR3: CSSSLALAGDYEQYF

J: TRBJ2-1
length: 15
V: TRBV4-2
size: .
D: .
DNA: TGTGCCAGCAGCCAAGTGTCGGGTAGCGGAGTTGAGCAGTTCTTC
CDR3: CASSQVSGSGVEQFF

J: TRBJ1-2
length: 14
V: TRBV7-2
size: once
D: TRBD1
DNA: TGTGCCAGCAGCCCGGGACAGGGGGCATATGGCTACACCTTC
CDR3: CASSPGQGAYGYTF

J: TRBJ2-7
length: 15
V: TRBV7-9
size: .
D: TRBD1
DNA: TGTGCCAGCAGCGCCGAGGGACAGGGTATTTACGAGCAGTACTTC
CDR3: CASSAEGQGIYEQYF

J: TRBJ2-1
length: 15
V: TRBV7-6
size: .
D: TRBD1
DNA: TGTGCCAGCAGCTTAGAGTGGGACAGTTTCAATGAGCAGTTCTTC
CDR3: CASSLEWDSFNEQFF

J: TRBJ2-7
length: 15
V: TRBV5-1
size: .
D: .
DNA: TGCGCCAGCAGCGCTGAGGGACACCCCCAGGAGGAGCAGTACTTC
CDR3: CASSAEGHPQEEQYF

J: TRBJ2-3
length: 12
V: TRBV29-1
size: .
D: .
DNA: TGCAGCGTTGACAGAAACCCGGATACGCAGTATTTT
CDR3: CSVDRNPDTQYF

J: TRBJ2-5
length: 12
V: TRBV27
size: .
D: .
DNA: TGTGCCAGCAGTTCATCCCAAGAGACCCAGTACTTC
CDR3: CASSSSQETQYF

J: TRBJ2-3
length: 15
V: TRBV5-1
size: .
D: .
DNA: TGCTCCAGCAGCTTAGTCGCACTGATCACAGATACGCAGTATTTT
CDR3: CSSSLVALITDTQYF

J: TRBJ1-1
length: 17
V: TRBV18
size: few
D: .
DNA: TGTGCCAGCTCACCACTAGCTTTGGCGGATACGAACACTGAAGCTTTCTTT
CDR3: CASSPLALADTNTEAFF

J: TRBJ1-2
length: 16
V: TRBV25-1
size: .
D: TRBD1
DNA: TGTGCCAGCAGTGCTCCTCAGACAGGGGGCGGACTTGGCTACACCTTC
CDR3: CASSAPQTGGGLGYTF